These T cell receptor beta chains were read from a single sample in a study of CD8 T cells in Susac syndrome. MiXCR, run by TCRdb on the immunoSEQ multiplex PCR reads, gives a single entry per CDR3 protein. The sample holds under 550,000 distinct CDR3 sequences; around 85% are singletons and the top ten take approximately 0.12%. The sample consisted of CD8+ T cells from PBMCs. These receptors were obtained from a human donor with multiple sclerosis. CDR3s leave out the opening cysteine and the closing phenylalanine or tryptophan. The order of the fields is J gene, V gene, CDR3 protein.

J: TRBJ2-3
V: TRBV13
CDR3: ASSPRPDTQY

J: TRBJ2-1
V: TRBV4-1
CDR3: ASSPPSVNEQF

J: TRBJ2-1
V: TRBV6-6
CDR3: ASSYVIQGTFNEQF

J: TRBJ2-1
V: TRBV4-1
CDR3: ASSQGGINEQF

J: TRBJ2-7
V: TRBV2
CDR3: ASSQRDLYEQY

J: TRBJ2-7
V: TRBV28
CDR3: ASGRAYEQY

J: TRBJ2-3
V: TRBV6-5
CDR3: ASSYRATDTQY

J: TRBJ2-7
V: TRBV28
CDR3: ASSLSAERSSYEQY

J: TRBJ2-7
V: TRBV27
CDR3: ASSPWGTGGTYEQY

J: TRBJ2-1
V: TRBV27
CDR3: ASSNKGTVNEQF

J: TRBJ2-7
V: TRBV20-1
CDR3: SAKGLAGFYEQY

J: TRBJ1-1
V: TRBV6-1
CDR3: ASRANTEAF

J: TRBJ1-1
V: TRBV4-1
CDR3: ASSQDVNTEAF

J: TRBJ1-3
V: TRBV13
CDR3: ASSLDRGLAGNTIY

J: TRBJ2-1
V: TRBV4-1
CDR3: ASSDRGTETYNEQF

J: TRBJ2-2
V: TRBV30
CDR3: AGEWDTGELF

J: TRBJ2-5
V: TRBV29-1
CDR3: SAEAGGLQETQY

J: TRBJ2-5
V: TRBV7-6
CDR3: ASSVLPKGLASQETQY

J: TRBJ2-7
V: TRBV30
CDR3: AWRIRGVNLYEQY

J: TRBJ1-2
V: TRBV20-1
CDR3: SASDRLYNYGYT

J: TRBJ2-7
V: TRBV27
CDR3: ASSGTAISYEQY

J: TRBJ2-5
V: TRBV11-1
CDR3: ASRLTGGPETQY

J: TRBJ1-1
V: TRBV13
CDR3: ASSLGQGAGNTEAF

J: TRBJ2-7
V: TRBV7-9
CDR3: ASSLGLGTSLYEQY

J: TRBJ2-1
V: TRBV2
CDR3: ASSGALMF

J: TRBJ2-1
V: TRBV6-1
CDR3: ASRGGGVAGEVNEQF

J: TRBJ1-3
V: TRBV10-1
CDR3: ASSEDRQVYLDTIY

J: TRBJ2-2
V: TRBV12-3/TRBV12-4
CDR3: ASLVEGDYSGELF

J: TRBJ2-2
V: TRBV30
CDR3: AWSERDRGPYAGELF

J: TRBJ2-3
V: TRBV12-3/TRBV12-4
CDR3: ATYRRGVGTDTQY

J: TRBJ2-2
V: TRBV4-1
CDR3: ASSQDYGGENTGELF

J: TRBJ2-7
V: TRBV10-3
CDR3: ATRDRDYEQY

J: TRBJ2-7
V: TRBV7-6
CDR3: ASSSDVAGGRYEQY

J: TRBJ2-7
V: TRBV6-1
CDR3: AITPEALGGYEQY

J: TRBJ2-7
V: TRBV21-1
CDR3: APRRAGPFLTRSYEQY

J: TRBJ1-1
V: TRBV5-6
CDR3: ASSFAVTVMNTEAF

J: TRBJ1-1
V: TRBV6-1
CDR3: ASKGIENTEAF

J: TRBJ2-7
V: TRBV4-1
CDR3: ASSQVQGTYEQY

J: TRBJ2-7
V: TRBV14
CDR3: ASSQEAGMGYEQY

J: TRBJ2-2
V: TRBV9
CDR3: ASSSGTTGPNTGELF

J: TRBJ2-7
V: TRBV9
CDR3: ASSVGAGGHEQY